This T cell receptor beta chain was recorded in a study of post-analysis software for immune sequencing data. As for the study in general: The disease courses spanned relapsing-remitting, secondary progressive and progressive-relapsing forms of multiple sclerosis. Study outcomes and limitations: When compared against controls, multiple sclerosis patients showed significantly lower normalized Chao1 diversity. F measure grouped same-batch samples tightly together. Elevated frequency relative to controls characterized several TRBV segments in patients, TRBV5-6, TRBV5-1 and TRBV20-1 among them.

Between the trimmed V and J ends, which lost 3 bases and 8 bases, there was a span of 11 bases. Germline lookup yields CDR1 DFQATT and CDR2 SNEGSKA (reference sequence). The CDR3 runs to 12 residues. The authors incorporated unique molecular identifiers into the TCR beta cDNA libraries. Some 500,000 cDNA molecules were obtained from around 1 to 10 million T cells. TCRdb analysed the PCR reads with MiXCR anew, one entry per CDR3 protein. The data contain around 200,000 distinct CDR3 sequences, approximately 29% of them seen just once; the ten biggest clones take up nearly 3.5%. The table lists this clonotype with a count of one. Its specificity is unknown. A much bigger clone sits one base away, suggesting this may be a read error.

The TCR originated in a girl younger than 18 with multiple sclerosis. This chain links TRBV20-1 with TRBJ2-1; D possibly matches TRBD1 or TRBD2 (6 bases each). Sequencing input: blood. CDR3: CSASRGADEQFF. In DNA, the CDR3 is TGCAGTGCTAGTAGGGGGGCCGATGAGCAGTTCTTC.